This T cell receptor beta chain was sequenced for a study of patients and donors after allogeneic stem cell transplantation. TCRdb re-analysed the RT-PCR reads in MiXCR, keeping a single row per CDR3 protein. The table includes 70,000 to 85,000 distinct CDR3 sequences, around 27% detected once. Trimming cost V 0 bases and J 2 bases, with 15 bases left between them. The CDR3 is made up of 16 amino acids. The germline CDR1 and CDR2 sequences are SGDLS and YYNGEE. The receptor was derived from a human donor who was either an allogeneic HSCT recipient or a stem cell or donor lymphocyte infusion donor (not recorded which). It is not recorded whose cells these are; they may come from a transplant donor. Sequenced sample: blood, either unsorted or a sorted T cell fraction (not recorded which). V is TRBV9 and J is TRBJ2-7; D may correspond to TRBD1 or TRBD2 (5 bases each). CDR3 loop: CASSVAPGPSTYEQYF. CDR3 nucleotides: TGTGCCAGCAGCGTAGCACCGGGACCTTCGACCTACGAGCAGTACTTC.